This TCR beta chain was captured in a study of monozygotic twins with inflammatory bowel disease (dated by TCRdb to about 2019). In the study overall: A total of some 30 monozygotic twin pairs were included in the full study, comprising nine German pairs (four IBD-concordant, five IBD-discordant) and 19 IBD-discordant Danish pairs. Within discordant pairs, disease-associated traits were sought mainly by comparing IBD patients with their genetically identical healthy co-twins. Each individual had, on average, about 151 000 unique TCRalpha sequences and 181 000 unique TCRbeta sequences available for analysis.

Overall study results and their limits: The analysis was unable to tell different T cell subtypes apart. Compared with healthy twins, IBD patients had fewer clonotypes in common with other individuals, a difference most pronounced in patients showing signs of disease activity. Differing immunosuppressive treatments among patients may have added background noise and inter-individual variability to the repertoires. No difference in repertoire similarity was observed between concordant and discordant twins, possibly owing to limited statistical power. TCRbeta repertoire diversity, by inverse Simpson index, was decreased in IBD patients compared with their healthy co-twins. The results gave no support for a single strong signal or clonotype linked to IBD.

Receptor amplification or capture employed 5' RACE. Preparation of each TCR library used 3,500 to 4,500 ng of total RNA. For each sample, cDNA synthesis was carried out in eight separate reactions using SMARTScribe reverse transcriptase. During cDNA synthesis, template switching was used to introduce unique molecular identifiers that contained a 6-nucleotide sample barcode. TCRalpha and TCRbeta cDNA was amplified by two nested PCRs of around 15 and 9 cycles, with bead purification after each PCR. Before amplification, the cDNA was treated with uracil DNA-glycosylase and purified using the QIAquick PCR purification kit. The second PCR added Illumina TruSeq-compatible adapters along with sample-specific barcodes. TapeStation and Qubit were used to check library quality and concentration, and 4.5 to 6.5 ng of each library was pooled. Sequencing of the pooled libraries was done on an Illumina HiSeq2500 single-index Rapid Run using custom sequencing primers and 2 x 100 bp reads. Per the original workflow: MiGEC version 1.2.6 was used for UMI-based consensus assembly to correct PCR and sequencing errors. V(D)J alignment, clonotype assembly and CDR3 extraction were performed with MiXCR version 2.1.1. Gene usage, clonotype sharing and MAIT/NKT TCR abundance were normalised by analysing the top 1000, 10 000 and 20 000 clonotypes per sample. After downsampling to 27 000 UMIs, diversity was calculated as the inverse Simpson index using the vegan R package. Paired Mann-Whitney U tests on discordant twin pairs were used, with Benjamini-Hochberg multiple-testing correction. One entry per CDR3 protein sequence results from the TCRdb reprocessing of the reads, with DNA left out. The V and J calls were not made by the authors but by TCRdb's processing. This sample's table has entries for about 160,000 distinct CDR3 sequences. 2% to 2.5% of the sample is taken by the ten largest.

The germline V gene gives CDR1 as MGHRA and CDR2 as YSYEKL. The CDR3 has 16 amino acids, counting the end cysteine and phenylalanine. No DNA appears here. As concerns this clonotype: The specificity of this receptor is unknown.

From each donor, an approximately 2.5 ml peripheral blood sample was drawn into PAXgene tubes and stored at -80 degrees C. Without T cell sorting, total RNA was isolated from whole blood using the PAXgene blood miRNA kit on an automated QIAcube. Peripheral blood from monozygotic twin pairs, either concordant or discordant for inflammatory bowel disease, underwent deep TCRalpha and TCRbeta repertoire profiling that used unique molecular barcoding. Smoking habits were recorded for all twin pairs, and individuals were classified as current, former or never smokers. This chain joins TRBV4-1 to TRBJ2-1; the TCRdb D gene call, TRBD2, has no DNA to confirm it. The source of this sequence is a human donor with ulcerative colitis or Crohn's disease, or a healthy co-twin of an affected twin (not recorded which). Specimen: blood. The CDR3 is CASSHGDYRPSNEQFF.